Below are 30 T cell receptor beta chains sequenced from a single sample in a study of T cells in Graves' hyperthyroidism and ophthalmopathy. Amplification of TCR beta CDR3 regions was performed using RNA transcripts as template. The study used the HTBI primer set for a first-round RT-PCR of the TCR CDR3. TCRdb fed the multiplex PCR reads into MiXCR, producing one record per CDR3 protein. The repertoire holds approximately 690,000 distinct CDR3 sequences, with about 14% as singletons. Sequenced material: blood. These receptor sequences come from a woman in her fifties or sixties with Graves' ophthalmopathy.

This clonotype was recorded a few times. V and J are TRBV5-1 and TRBJ2-6; D possibly uses TRBD1 or TRBD2 (5 bases each). Germline V gene data show CDR1 as SGHRS and CDR2 as YFSETQ. The CDR3 sequence is 16 residues long. Deletions cut 4 bases from V and 0 bases from J, with 11 bases between. The DNA for the CDR3 is TGCGCCAGCAGCCGGGACGCTAACTCTGGGGCCAACGTCCTGACTTTC. Protein product: CASSRDANSGANVLTF.

This clonotype was counted only a few times. The chain joins TRBV28 to TRBJ2-5; D is undetermined. The CDR3 is 14 amino acids. Per the germline V gene, CDR1 is MDHEN and CDR2 is SYDVKM. The V gene lost 2 bases and the J gene lost 2 bases, with 9 bases spanning the gap. CDR3 DNA: TGTGCCAGCAGTTTACCGGACGGTCAAGAGACCCAGTACTTC. It specifies CASSLPDGQETQYF.

This clonotype was counted ten times or more. The chain couples TRBV7-9 to TRBJ2-7, with D perhaps being TRBD1 or TRBD2 (5 bases each). V was pared by 5 bases and J by 2 bases, with 13 bases between. The CDR3 extends over 14 amino acids. Germline assignment: CDR1 SEHNR and CDR2 FQNEAQ (reference sequence). The CDR3 protein is CASSPGAVPYEQYF. CDR3 DNA: TGTGCCAGCAGCCCCGGGGCAGTCCCCTACGAGCAGTACTTC.

At least ten counts were recorded for this clonotype. J is TRBJ1-1 and V is TRBV6-2 or TRBV6-3; D ambiguous. In germline, CDR1 is MNHEY, CDR2 SVGEGT. This CDR3 comprises 13 residues. V lost 3 bases and J lost 3, with 8 bases in between. The CDR3 bases are TGTGCCAGCAGTTATCAAGGGTACACTGAAGCTTTCTTT. Translating it yields CASSYQGYTEAFF.

With regard to this clonotype: A much larger clone sits a single nucleotide away, making a read error possible. The rearrangement uses TRBV18 and TRBJ2-2; D is perhaps TRBD2 (6 bases). Germline CDR1 and CDR2: KGHSH and LQKENI. Trimming removed 1 base at V and 7 bases at J, with 7 bases between. The CDR3 is 13 residues long. The CDR3 DNA reads TGTGCCAGCTCACCACGGGAGGACGGGGAGCTGTTTTTT. Translating gives CASSPREDGELFF.

This clonotype was observed many times. The rearrangement uses TRBV10-3 and TRBJ2-1; 8 bases fit TRBD1. The V segment lost 8 bases and the J segment 2 bases; nucleotides outside the gene matches: 11. From germline, CDR1 is ENHRY and CDR2 SYGVKD. The CDR3 consists of 16 residues. CDR3 in DNA: TGTGCCATCTCCCCCAGTAGACAGGGGACCTACAATGAGCAGTTCTTC. This translates into CAISPSRQGTYNEQFF.

In its sample, this clonotype was seen many times. V is TRBV6-1 and J is TRBJ2-7; D gene ambiguous. Per germline, CDR1 MNHNS and CDR2 SASEGT. Deletions cut 7 bases from V and 5 bases from J, with 15 bases between. This CDR3 has 13 residues. CDR3 loop: CASTRPVSDEQYF. As DNA, the CDR3 is TGTGCCAGCACCCGTCCTGTTTCGGACGAGCAGTACTTC.

This clonotype has a handful of counts. The chain uses TRBV7-9 and TRBJ2-1, with a weak D call TRBD1 (6 bases). The CDR3 has 14 amino acids. The V and J ends lost 2 bases and 5 bases respectively, with 10 bases between them. Per germline, CDR1 SEHNR and CDR2 FQNEAQ (reference sequence). The CDR3: CASSLWDKNNEQFF. The CDR3 bases are TGTGCCAGCAGCTTATGGGACAAGAACAATGAGCAGTTCTTC.

In its sample, this clonotype was seen many times. This sequence joins TRBV11-3 and TRBJ2-3; D not resolved. The CDR3 totals 14 residues. V was shortened by 5 bases and J by 0 bases, with 9 bases between the two germline ends. Looked up from germline, CDR1 is SGHNT and CDR2 is YENEEA. CDR3 protein: CASSRSSSTDTQYF. The CDR3 coding sequence is TGTGCCAGCAGCCGCTCGTCCAGCACAGATACGCAGTATTTT.

This clonotype was detected only a few times. V gene TRBV12-3 or TRBV12-4 combines with J gene TRBJ1-5; no reliable D call. The V end was cut by 6 bases, the J end by 6 bases, with 12 bases between. The CDR3 totals 13 residues. The CDR3 spells CASRPKKGQPQHF. CDR3 bases: TGTGCCAGCAGGCCTAAGAAGGGTCAGCCCCAGCATTTT.

This clonotype has at least ten counts. The chain recombines TRBV7-9 with TRBJ2-1; 7 nucleotides line up with TRBD2. Germline V CDR1 and CDR2: SEHNR, FQNEAQ (reference sequence). CDR3 size: 18 residues. Trimming took 2 bases from V and 0 from J; bases not matched to a gene: 10. The CDR3 loop is CASSLRQLAQSSYNEQFF. The CDR3 DNA sequence: TGTGCCAGCAGCTTACGACAACTAGCGCAAAGCTCCTACAATGAGCAGTTCTTC.

This chain connects TRBV24-1 to TRBJ2-2, with no clear D. The CDR3 sequence is 11 residues long. The V gene lost 4 bases and the J gene lost 9 bases, with 5 bases spanning the gap. CDR1 and CDR2 (germline): KGHDR, SFDVKD. The DNA for the CDR3 is TGTGCCACCAGTGACAATCGGGAGCTGTTTTTT. This encodes CATSDNRELFF.

This clonotype was counted at least ten times. Written as DNA, the CDR3 is TGTGCCAGCAGTCAGACTAGCGGGAGGGAGACCCAGTACTTC. Translated: CASSQTSGRETQYF. V and J are TRBV6-1 and TRBJ2-5; 13 positions match TRBD2. Germline CDR1 reads MNHNS; CDR2 reads SASEGT. This CDR3 spans 14 amino acids. The ends lost 5 bases at V and 5 bases at J; junction bases unmatched: 2.

This clonotype has at least ten counts. The chain recombines TRBV11-3 with TRBJ2-7; 10 bases line up with TRBD2. CDR3 size: 15 residues. V gave up 1 base and J gave up 3 bases; unmatched junction bases: 3. CDR1 is SGHNT and CDR2 is YENEEA in the germline V gene. CDR3 sequence: CASSLVASGSYEQYF. In DNA, the CDR3 is TGTGCCAGCAGCTTAGTGGCTAGCGGGAGCTACGAGCAGTACTTC.

This clonotype was counted many times. The CDR3 is CASSLSATGIYEQYF. In nucleotides, the CDR3 is TGTGCCAGCAGTTTATCCGCGACAGGGATCTACGAGCAGTACTTC. The chain combines TRBV27 with TRBJ2-7, with TRBD1 matching 7 bases. The CDR3 extends over 15 amino acids. Germline V gene lookup returns CDR1 MNHEY and CDR2 SMNVEV (reference sequence). The ends lost 0 bases at V and 3 bases at J; junction bases unmatched: 5.

This clonotype was detected only a few times. V is TRBV25-1 and J is TRBJ2-3; TRBD1 might be the D (6 bases). This CDR3 contains 18 residues. Germline CDR1 and CDR2: MGHDK and SYGVNS. V gave up 0 bases and J gave up 1 base, with 17 bases separating them. The CDR3 spells CASSEYQKQGRGTDTQYF. Here the CDR3 DNA reads TGTGCCAGCAGTGAATACCAGAAACAGGGCCGGGGCACAGATACGCAGTATTTT. The whole variable domain, filled in from reference TRBV25-1 and TRBJ2-3, reads EADIYQTPRYLVIGTGKKITLECSQTMGHDKMYWYQQDPGMELHLIHYSYGVNSTEKGDLSSESTVSRIRTEHFPLTLESARPSHTSQYLCASSEYQKQGRGTDTQYFGPGTRLTVL.

The chain links TRBV20-1 to TRBJ2-3, with TRBD2 matching 10 bases. Trimming cost V 4 bases and J 5 bases; bases outside gene matches: 6. Germline V CDR1 and CDR2: DFQATT, SNEGSKA (reference sequence). The CDR3 has 14 residues. In nucleotides, the CDR3 is TGCAGTGCTAACCTAGCGGGAGTGATAGATACGCAGTATTTT. It encodes CSANLAGVIDTQYF.

The chain employs TRBV29-1 and TRBJ2-3, with 13 bases aligning to TRBD2. In germline, CDR1 is SQVTM, CDR2 ANQGSEA. V dropped 7 bases and J dropped 2; count of bases not matched to a gene: 6. The CDR3 has 15 residues. CDR3 DNA: TGCAGCGCTCCGGGACTAGCGGGGTACACAGATACGCAGTATTTT. Amino acid sequence: CSAPGLAGYTDTQYF.

This chain links TRBV20-1 with TRBJ1-4; D not resolved. This CDR3 is built from 16 residues. Germline V CDR1 and CDR2: DFQATT, SNEGSKA (reference sequence). Trimming shortened V by 5 bases and J by 0 bases, and 16 bases separated the two germline ends. The CDR3 protein is CSASGPGYATNEKLFF. The CDR3 nucleotides are TGCAGTGCTTCCGGTCCCGGCTATGCAACTAATGAAAAACTGTTTTTT.

Many counts were recorded for this clonotype. The V and J genes are TRBV12-3 or TRBV12-4 and TRBJ2-3; no definite D call. Trimming removed 4 bases at V and 5 bases at J, with 4 bases between. This CDR3 has 11 amino acids. The DNA of the CDR3 is TGTGCCAGCAGTTGGGGAGATACGCAGTATTTT. It encodes CASSWGDTQYF.

The chain has TRBV19 and TRBJ2-5; 7 nucleotides align to TRBD1. The germline V gene encodes CDR1 LNHDA and CDR2 SQIVND (reference sequence). This CDR3 is built from 15 residues. Trimming took 1 base from V and 5 from J; bases not matched to a gene: 7. The CDR3 spells CASSIGGGVGETQYF. DNA for the CDR3: TGTGCCAGTAGTATAGGAGGGGGCGTTGGGGAGACCCAGTACTTC. Combining the CDR3 with reference TRBV19 and TRBJ2-5 gives the whole variable domain DGGITQSPKYLFRKEGQNVTLSCEQNLNHDAMYWYRQDPGQGLRLIYYSQIVNDFQKGDIAEGYSVSREKKESFPLTVTSAQKNPTAFYLCASSIGGGVGETQYFGPGTRLLVL.

This clonotype was seen repeatedly, ten times or more. The genes are TRBV18 and TRBJ2-5, with 10 bases identical to TRBD2. CDR3 size: 16 residues. V lost 0 bases and J lost 5; bases outside the gene matches: 6. Germline CDR1 is KGHSH and CDR2 is LQKENI. In DNA form, the CDR3 reads TGTGCCAGCTCACCACCGTCTAGCGGGAGTGGGGAGACCCAGTACTTC. Translated, it gives CASSPPSSGSGETQYF.

This clonotype was observed many times. The chain links TRBV11-2 to TRBJ1-2; maybe TRBD1 (6 bases). The germline gives CDR1 SGHAT, CDR2 FQNNGV. The CDR3 totals 15 residues. V gave up 5 bases and J gave up 6 bases, with 19 bases separating them. In DNA form, the CDR3 reads TGTGCCAGCAGCGAACCGACAGGCCAACTGGATGGCTACACCTTC. Residues: CASSEPTGQLDGYTF.

In its sample, this clonotype was seen many times. The V call is TRBV12-5, the J call TRBJ2-5; 8 bases agree with TRBD1. Germline lookup yields CDR1 LGHNT and CDR2 FRNRAP. This CDR3 region has 15 residues. Trimming cost V 3 bases and J 2 bases; bases outside gene matches: 5. The CDR3 region is CASGFDRGPQETQYF. CDR3 in DNA: TGTGCTAGTGGTTTCGACAGGGGCCCTCAAGAGACCCAGTACTTC.

The chain has TRBV6-2 or TRBV6-3 and TRBJ2-2, with 16 bases fitting TRBD2. The CDR3 runs 18 residues. V was clipped by 2 bases and J by 1 base; unmatched bases: 1. Germline CDR1 reads MNHEY; CDR2 reads SVGEGT. CDR3 sequence reads: CASSYGTSGRVNTGELFF. DNA of the CDR3: TGTGCCAGCAGTTACGGGACTAGCGGGAGGGTGAACACCGGGGAGCTGTTTTTT.

This clonotype was recorded many times. The chain links TRBV7-2 to TRBJ2-7; the D is unclear. The germline gives CDR1 SGHTA, CDR2 FQGNSA. V was shortened by 5 bases and J by 2 bases, with 7 bases between the two germline ends. There are 12 residues in the CDR3. CDR3 nucleotides: TGTGCCAGCAGCAACATCGCCTACGAGCAGTACTTC. Translating gives CASSNIAYEQYF.

This clonotype was recorded many times. This rearrangement joins TRBV28 to TRBJ1-6; D uncertain. From germline, CDR1 is MDHEN and CDR2 SYDVKM. The ends were cut back, 5 bases at V and 9 bases at J, with 11 bases in the middle. The CDR3 consists of 13 residues. The CDR3 region has the DNA TGTGCCAGCAGTACCCCCGGTAGTTCACCCCTCCACTTT. Residues: CASSTPGSSPLHF.

This clonotype was found many times. This sequence joins TRBV6-5 and TRBJ2-1, with 10 bases matching TRBD2. The CDR3 runs to 16 residues. Germline V CDR1 and CDR2: MNHEY, SVGAGI. After removal of 0 bases from V and 7 bases from J, the junction contained 6 bases not matched to a gene. In nucleotides, the CDR3 is TGTGCCAGCAGTTACTCTCGGGCTAGCGGGAGTAATGAGCAGTTCTTC. Translated: CASSYSRASGSNEQFF.

The chain carries TRBV4-2 and TRBJ2-7; D not certain. Trimming took 3 bases from V and 3 from J, leaving 12 bases between them. This CDR3 has 14 residues. The germline V gene encodes CDR1 LGHNA and CDR2 YNFKEQ. The CDR3 DNA follows: TGTGCCAGCAGCCAGGAAAAACAGAGCTACGAGCAGTACTTC. Amino acid sequence: CASSQEKQSYEQYF.

This chain uses TRBV2 with TRBJ1-6, with a possible D match to TRBD1 (6 bases). This CDR3 region has 14 residues. Germline CDR1 reads SNHLY; CDR2 reads FYNNEI. Trimming cost V 6 bases and J 7 bases, with 13 bases left between them. The CDR3 sequence: CASRDRSLNSPLHF. CDR3 in DNA: TGTGCCAGCAGAGACAGGAGTTTGAATTCACCCCTCCACTTT. Variable domain in full (rest from reference TRBV2 and TRBJ1-6): EPEVTQTPSHQVTQMGQEVILRCVPISNHLYFYWYRQILGQKVEFLVSFYNNEISEKSEIFDDQFSVERPDGSNFTLKIRSTKLEDSAMYFCASRDRSLNSPLHFGNGTRLTVT.